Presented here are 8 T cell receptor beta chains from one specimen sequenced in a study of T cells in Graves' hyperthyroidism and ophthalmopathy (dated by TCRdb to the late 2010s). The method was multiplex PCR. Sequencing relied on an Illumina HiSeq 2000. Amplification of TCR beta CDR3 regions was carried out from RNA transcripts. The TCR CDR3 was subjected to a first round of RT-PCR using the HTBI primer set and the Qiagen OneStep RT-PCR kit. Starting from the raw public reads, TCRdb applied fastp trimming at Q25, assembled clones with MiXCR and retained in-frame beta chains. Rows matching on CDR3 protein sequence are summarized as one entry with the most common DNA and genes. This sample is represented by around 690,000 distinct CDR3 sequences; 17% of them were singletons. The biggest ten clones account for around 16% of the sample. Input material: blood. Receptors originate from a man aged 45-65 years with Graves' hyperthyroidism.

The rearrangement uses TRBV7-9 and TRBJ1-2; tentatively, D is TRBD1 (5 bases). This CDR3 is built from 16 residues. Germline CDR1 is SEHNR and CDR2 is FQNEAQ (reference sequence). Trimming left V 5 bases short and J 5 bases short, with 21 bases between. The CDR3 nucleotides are TGTGCCAGCAGCCCACTGGGAATCGACAGAGGGTATGGCTACACCTTC. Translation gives CASSPLGIDRGYGYTF.

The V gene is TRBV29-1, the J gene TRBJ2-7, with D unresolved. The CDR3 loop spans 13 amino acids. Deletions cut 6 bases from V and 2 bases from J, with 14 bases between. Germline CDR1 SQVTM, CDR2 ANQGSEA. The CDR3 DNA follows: TGCAGCGTCCTCGGTGGGCAGACCTACGAGCAGTACTTC. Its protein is CSVLGGQTYEQYF.

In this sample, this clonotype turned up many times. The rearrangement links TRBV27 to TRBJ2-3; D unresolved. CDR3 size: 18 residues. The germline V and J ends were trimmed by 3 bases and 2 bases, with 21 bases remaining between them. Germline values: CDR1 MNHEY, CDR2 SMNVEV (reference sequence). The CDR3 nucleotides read TGTGCCAGCAGTTTCTCGCCGCCTGAGGTTCTTAACACAGATACGCAGTATTTT. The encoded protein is CASSFSPPEVLNTDTQYF.

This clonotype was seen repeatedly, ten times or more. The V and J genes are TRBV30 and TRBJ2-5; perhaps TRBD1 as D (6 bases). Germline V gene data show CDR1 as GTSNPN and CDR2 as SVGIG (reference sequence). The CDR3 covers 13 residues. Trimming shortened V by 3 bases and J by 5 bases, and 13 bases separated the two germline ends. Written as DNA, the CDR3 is TGTGCCTGGAGGAAACAGGGTACCGAGACCCAGTACTTC. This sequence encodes CAWRKQGTETQYF.

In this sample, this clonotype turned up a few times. The CDR3 here is CASTDSTSYEQYF. For the CDR3, the DNA is TGCGCCAGCACAGACAGTACCTCCTACGAGCAGTACTTC. The chain combines TRBV5-1 with TRBJ2-7; tentatively, D is TRBD1 (5 bases). This CDR3 comprises 13 residues. The V gene lost 6 bases and the J gene lost 0 bases, with 10 bases spanning the gap. Germline loops: CDR1 SGHRS, CDR2 YFSETQ.

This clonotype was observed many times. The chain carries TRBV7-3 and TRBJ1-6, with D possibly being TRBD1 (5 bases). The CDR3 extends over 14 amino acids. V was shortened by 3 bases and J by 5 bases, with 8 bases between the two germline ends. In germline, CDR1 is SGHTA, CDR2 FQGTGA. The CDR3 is CASSLGHHNSPLHF. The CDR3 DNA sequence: TGTGCCAGCAGCTTGGGGCACCATAATTCACCCCTCCACTTT.

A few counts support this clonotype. DNA for the CDR3: TGCAGCGTTGAAGATGAGACTAGCGGAGGAAAAACCTACGAGCAGTACTTC. Translated, it gives CSVEDETSGGKTYEQYF. J is TRBJ2-7 and V is TRBV29-1; 9 bases align to TRBD2. This CDR3 contains 17 residues. In germline, CDR1 is SQVTM, CDR2 ANQGSEA. V trimming: 0 bases; J trimming: 2 bases; junction bases outside the gene matches: 11.

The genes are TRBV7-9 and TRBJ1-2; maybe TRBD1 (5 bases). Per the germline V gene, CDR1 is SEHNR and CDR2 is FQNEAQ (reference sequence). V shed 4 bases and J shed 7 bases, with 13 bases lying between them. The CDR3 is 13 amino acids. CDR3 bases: TGTGCCAGCAGCTCTTCAGGGTTTGGTGGCTACACCTTC. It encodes CASSSSGFGGYTF.